This T cell receptor beta chain was retrieved from a study of blood T cells in healthy people across ages. Study-wide points: Significant beta diversity loss was already apparent by age roughly 44, declining roughly linearly.

The people who gave samples were healthy Caucasians from Russia, aged roughly 6 to 90. There are a few counts of this clonotype. Antigen unknown. The germline gives CDR1 SGHKS, CDR2 YYEKEE (reference sequence). V was shortened by 2 bases and J by 0 bases, with 12 bases between the two germline ends. The CDR3 covers 15 residues. Through a sample-barcoded 5' primer and a J-beta primer mix, a second PCR was run for roughly 6 to 12 cycles. Through a template-switch adaptor with 12 random nucleotides, each cDNA molecule received a tag. Each sample provided no less than 3 million CDR3-containing paired-end reads. TCRdb re-derived calls from the 5' RACE reads in MiXCR, one entry per CDR3 protein. In the table there are 750,000 to 950,000 distinct CDR3 sequences, roughly 25% of which are singletons. These data also formed part of another study, on T cells of mothers and their children.

The chain links TRBV5-5 to TRBJ2-7; TRBD1 is a possible D gene (6 bases). Source material: blood. The TCR was taken from a boy between 10 and 17 years old in good health. In DNA form, the CDR3 reads TGTGCCAGCAGCTTTTGGGCAGGGGACTCCTACGAGCAGTACTTC. The encoded protein is CASSFWAGDSYEQYF.